A single sample gave rise to the 29 T cell receptor beta chains below, sequenced in a study of blood T cell repertoires in COVID-19. Assay: immunoSEQ multiplex PCR; the TCRdb copy retains only in-frame clones and omits some. The table shows about 46,000 clones, with approximately 86% occurring only once. Sequencing used peripheral blood. The receptors originated from a man at least 80 years old with active COVID-19.

This chain uses TRBV2 with TRBJ1-5; no reliable D call. Trimming left V 4 bases short and J 9 bases short, with 10 bases between. CDR3 length: 12 amino acids. Germline CDR1 and CDR2: SNHLY and FYNNEI. CDR3 in DNA: TGTGCCAGCAGTGGCCGCTCGGGGCCCCAGCATTTT. This sequence encodes CASSGRSGPQHF.

CDR3 in DNA: TGTGCCAGCAGTGTTACCTTCAGGGGGGCTACTGGAAACACCATATATTTT. Translation gives CASSVTFRGATGNTIYF. The chain has TRBV6-1 and TRBJ1-3; TRBD1 agrees at 7 bases. J lost 2 bases, V lost 4 bases, and 11 bases had no gene match. CDR1 and CDR2 from the germline V gene are MNHNS and SASEGT. The CDR3 runs 17 residues.

The CDR3 sequence: CASSPGTSAYNEQFF. The CDR3 coding sequence is TGTGCCAGCAGTCCTGGGACTAGCGCGTACAATGAGCAGTTCTTC. The chain carries TRBV3-1 (or the pseudogene TRBV3-2) and TRBJ2-1; 10 nucleotides line up with TRBD2. The CDR3 is made up of 15 amino acids. Germline CDR1 LGHDT, CDR2 YNNKEL (reference sequence). J gave up 4 bases and V 6 bases, and 6 bases lay outside the gene matches.

The CDR3 DNA follows: TGTGCCAGCAGCTTAAGCTATCATCGCACAGATACGCAGTATTTT. It specifies CASSLSYHRTDTQYF. J is TRBJ2-3 and V is TRBV7-2; no definite D call. V lost 2 bases and J lost 1, with 10 bases in between. Germline-derived CDR1 and CDR2 are SGHTA and FQGNSA. This CDR3 comprises 15 residues.

V and J are TRBV28 and TRBJ1-1; D not certain. The CDR3 has 11 residues. Germline lookup yields CDR1 MDHEN and CDR2 SYDVKM. V lost 4 bases and J lost 13, with 13 bases in between. The CDR3 loop is CASSSPRLFFF. CDR3 bases: TGTGCCAGCAGTTCTCCACGACTTTTTTTCTTT. The full variable domain, in which reference TRBV28 and TRBJ1-1 provide the parts outside the CDR3, is DVKVTQSSRYLVKRTGEKVFLECVQDMDHENMFWYRQDPGLGLRLIYFSYDVKMKEKGDIPEGYSVSREKKERFSLILESASTNQTSMYLCASSSPRLFFFGQGTRLTVV.

The chain carries TRBV27 and TRBJ2-7; a weak D match, TRBD1 (7 bases). The assigned J gene may be wrong: the sequence end matches TRBJ2-5 better. CDR1 and CDR2 from the germline V gene are MNHEY and SMNVEV (reference sequence). The CDR3 is made up of 14 amino acids. CDR3 bases: TGTGCCAGCAGCCGCGGGACAGAACAAGAGACCCAGTACTTC. Encoded protein: CASSRGTEQETQYF.

The V and J genes are TRBV5-1 and TRBJ2-7, with D unclear. The ends were cut back, 0 bases at V and 1 base at J, with 14 bases in the middle. CDR3 length: 16 residues. Germline loops: CDR1 SGHRS, CDR2 YFSETQ. CDR3 in DNA: TGCGCCAGCAGCTTGGCCGGCGCGGTCCAATCCTACGAGCAGTACTTC. It translates to CASSLAGAVQSYEQYF.

The chain carries TRBV7-9 and TRBJ2-3, with a weak D call TRBD1 (6 bases). This CDR3 is 15 amino acids long. Germline loops: CDR1 SEHNR, CDR2 FQNEAQ (reference sequence). Trimming removed 7 bases at V and 2 bases at J, with 16 bases between. CDR3 sequence: CASITDRLNTDTQYF. The CDR3 DNA sequence: TGTGCCAGCATCACAGACAGGCTAAACACAGATACGCAGTATTTT. Full variable domain (remainder filled in from reference TRBV7-9 and TRBJ2-3): DTGVSQNPRHKITKRGQNVTFRCDPISEHNRLYWYRQTLGQGPEFLTYFQNEAQLEKSRLLSDRFSAERPKGSFSTLEIQRTEQGDSAMYLCASITDRLNTDTQYFGPGTRLTVL.

The chain has TRBV19 and TRBJ2-1; D is perhaps TRBD1 (5 bases). The V end lost 0 bases, the J end lost 7 bases, and 13 bases lay between the germline ends. This CDR3 has 15 residues. From germline, CDR1 is LNHDA and CDR2 SQIVND (reference sequence). Here the CDR3 reads CASSIDRQRGNEQFF. In nucleotides, the CDR3 is TGTGCCAGTAGTATAGATCGACAAAGGGGTAATGAGCAGTTCTTC.

This chain uses TRBV2 with TRBJ2-7; no firm D call. V was cut by 0 bases and J by 4 bases, with 10 bases left in between. CDR1 SNHLY and CDR2 FYNNEI come from the germline V gene. The CDR3 spans 14 residues. The CDR3 nucleotides are TGTGCCAGCAGTGAAGCGCCTATATCATACGAGCAGTACTTC. It yields the protein CASSEAPISYEQYF.

V gene TRBV4-3 combines with J gene TRBJ1-2; D is perhaps TRBD1 (6 bases). Trimming took off 3 bases at V and 6 bases at J, with 20 bases between the two ends. CDR3 length equals 16 residues. CDR1 is LGHNA and CDR2 is YSLEER in the germline V gene. The CDR3 coding sequence is TGCGCCAGCAGCCAGACCCGGGACACCCTAAGGCATGGCTACACCTTC. Protein sequence: CASSQTRDTLRHGYTF.

The chain carries TRBV4-3 and TRBJ2-1; weak D call: TRBD2 (6 bases). The V gene lost 1 base and the J gene lost 0 bases, with 13 bases spanning the gap. The germline V gene encodes CDR1 LGHNA and CDR2 YSLEER. The CDR3 sequence is 17 residues long. CDR3: CASSQVLRESSYNEQFF. The CDR3 nucleotides are TGCGCCAGCAGCCAAGTTCTACGGGAGAGCTCCTACAATGAGCAGTTCTTC.

This chain joins TRBV6-5 and TRBJ1-5; tentative D call: TRBD1 (5 bases). Germline lookup yields CDR1 MNHEY and CDR2 SVGAGI. CDR3 length equals 12 residues. The V gene lost 10 bases and the J gene lost 0 bases, with 7 bases spanning the gap. The CDR3 region is CATDSSNQPQHF. CDR3 nucleotides: TGTGCCACAGACAGTAGCAATCAGCCCCAGCATTTT.

This sequence joins TRBV6-5 and TRBJ1-3; 10 bases align to TRBD1. Losses at the gene ends were 5 bases for V and 7 bases for J; bases not matched to a gene: 5. This CDR3 contains 14 residues. The germline gives CDR1 MNHEY, CDR2 SVGAGI. The CDR3 loop reads CASSPTGGRNTIYF. The CDR3, as DNA: TGTGCCAGCAGTCCGACAGGGGGCAGGAACACCATATATTTT.

V gene TRBV7-2 combines with J gene TRBJ1-4; the match to TRBD1 covers 7 bases. Per the germline V gene, CDR1 is SGHTA and CDR2 is FQGNSA. V lost 1 base and J lost 8; bases outside the gene matches: 7. The CDR3 has 15 amino acids. CDR3 DNA sequence: TGTGCCAGCAGCTTAGGTGGGACAGCGGACGAAAAACTGTTTTTT. As protein: CASSLGGTADEKLFF.

The chain employs TRBV2 and TRBJ1-2, with D uncertain. The CDR3 runs 12 residues. V dropped 4 bases and J dropped 4 bases, with 7 bases sitting between them. Per the germline V gene, CDR1 is SNHLY and CDR2 is FYNNEI. The CDR3 DNA is TGTGCCAGCAGTGGGGCCCTCTATGGCTACACCTTC. This sequence encodes CASSGALYGYTF.

Comments on this clone: This may arise from a read error, as a much more abundant clone is one base away. This sequence joins TRBV2 and TRBJ2-7; D not resolved. CDR1 is SNHLY, CDR2 FYNNEI, per germline. CDR3 length equals 11 residues. V gave up 5 bases and J gave up 5 bases, with 7 bases separating them. The CDR3 loop is CASSQTDEQYF. CDR3 DNA: TGTGCCAGCAGTCAAACGGACGAGCAGTACTTC.

CDR3 nucleotides: TGTGCCAGCTCACCCCCCGGGTGGCGGGAAGCCTACGAGCAGTACTTC. It codes for CASSPPGWREAYEQYF. The chain employs TRBV18 and TRBJ2-7; D might be TRBD2 (6 bases). The V gene lost 3 bases and the J gene lost 2 bases, with 17 bases spanning the gap. In germline, CDR1 is KGHSH, CDR2 LQKENI. This CDR3 comprises 16 residues.

CDR3 amino acids: CASSGQGEPYEQYF. The CDR3 region has the DNA TGTGCCAGCAGTGGACAGGGGGAACCCTACGAGCAGTACTTC. J is TRBJ2-7 and V is TRBV2, with TRBD1 matching 9 bases. Germline CDR1 and CDR2: SNHLY and FYNNEI. V gave up 4 bases and J gave up 2 bases; unmatched junction bases: 3. This CDR3 has 14 residues. Full variable domain (outside the CDR3, taken from reference TRBV2 and TRBJ2-7): EPEVTQTPSHQVTQMGQEVILRCVPISNHLYFYWYRQILGQKVEFLVSFYNNEISEKSEIFDDQFSVERPDGSNFTLKIRSTKLEDSAMYFCASSGQGEPYEQYFGPGTRLTVT.

V is TRBV9 and J is TRBJ2-2, with D possibly being TRBD2 (5 bases). CDR3 size: 13 residues. Trimming stripped 6 bases from V and 6 bases from J, with 12 bases between. Germline V gene sequence: CDR1 SGDLS, CDR2 YYNGEE. The CDR3 sequence is CASNGVMSGELFF. The DNA of the CDR3 is TGTGCCAGCAACGGGGTAATGTCCGGGGAGCTGTTTTTT.

The chain couples TRBV19 to TRBJ2-4; 7 bases are shared with TRBD2. With 5 bases clipped from V and 1 base from J, the junction kept 8 bases outside the gene matches. Germline values: CDR1 LNHDA, CDR2 SQIVND (reference sequence). CDR3 length equals 16 residues. This CDR3 is CASSLGEGFAKNIQYF. The CDR3 nucleotides read TGTGCCAGTAGTTTGGGGGAGGGGTTCGCCAAAAACATTCAGTACTTC. Full variable domain (missing parts from reference TRBV19 and TRBJ2-4): DGGITQSPKYLFRKEGQNVTLSCEQNLNHDAMYWYRQDPGQGLRLIYYSQIVNDFQKGDIAEGYSVSREKKESFPLTVTSAQKNPTAFYLCASSLGEGFAKNIQYFGAGTRLSVL.

J is TRBJ2-5 and V is TRBV28; maybe TRBD1 (5 bases). V lost 1 base to trimming and J lost 2 bases, with 14 bases between them. The CDR3 covers 16 residues. Germline lookup yields CDR1 MDHEN and CDR2 SYDVKM. The DNA of the CDR3 is TGTGCCAGCAGTTTATTGCTCAGGGTTGGGCAAGAGACCCAGTACTTC. Translating gives CASSLLLRVGQETQYF.

V gene TRBV18 combines with J gene TRBJ2-1; 14 bases match TRBD2. Germline values: CDR1 KGHSH, CDR2 LQKENI. The CDR3 consists of 16 residues. V was pared by 0 bases and J by 10 bases, with 5 bases of the junction left unmatched. The DNA of the CDR3 is TGTGCCAGCTCACCACCGGGACTAGCGGGAGCGGGCGAGCAGTTCTTC. It specifies CASSPPGLAGAGEQFF.

The rearrangement links TRBV24-1 to TRBJ2-5; D perhaps matches TRBD2 (5 bases). The CDR3 has 12 residues. Trimming stripped 7 bases from V and 5 bases from J, with 10 bases between. The germline V gene encodes CDR1 KGHDR and CDR2 SFDVKD. The CDR3: CATSARGETQYF. The CDR3 DNA reads as TGTGCCACCAGCGCTAGAGGGGAGACCCAGTACTTC.

The rearrangement uses TRBV28 and TRBJ2-6; TRBD1 might be the D (5 bases). V shed 5 bases and J shed 2 bases, with 10 bases lying between them. The CDR3 sequence is 15 residues long. CDR1 is MDHEN, CDR2 SYDVKM, per germline. The chain's CDR3 is CASSQQVAGANVLTF. In nucleotides, the CDR3 is TGTGCCAGCAGTCAACAGGTAGCTGGGGCCAACGTCCTGACTTTC.

This chain joins TRBV3-1 (or the pseudogene TRBV3-2) and TRBJ2-2; D possibly corresponds to TRBD2 (5 bases). There are 14 residues in the CDR3. Germline V gene lookup returns CDR1 LGHDT and CDR2 YNNKEL (reference sequence). Trimming took 1 base from V and 5 from J, leaving 8 bases between them. The CDR3 region has the DNA TGTGCCAGCAGCCAAGGTACGGGAACCGGGGAGCTGTTTTTT. It specifies CASSQGTGTGELFF.

The J gene is TRBJ1-5, the V gene TRBV7-2; TRBD1 matches 11 bases. J lost 5 bases, V lost 4 bases, and 1 base had no gene match. Germline V gives CDR1 SGHTA, CDR2 FQGNSA. The CDR3 spans 14 residues. CDR3 DNA: TGTGCCAGCAGCTCGGACAGGGGGCATCAGCCCCAGCATTTT. It yields the protein CASSSDRGHQPQHF. The variable domain in full, completed from reference TRBV7-2 and TRBJ1-5, reads GAGVSQSPSNKVTEKGKDVELRCDPISGHTALYWYRQSLGQGLEFLIYFQGNSAPDKSGLPSDRFSAERTGGSVSTLTIQRTQQEDSAVYLCASSSDRGHQPQHFGDGTRLSIL.

This chain links TRBV7-9 with TRBJ2-5; 8 positions agree with TRBD2. CDR1 and CDR2 from the germline V gene are SEHNR and FQNEAQ (reference sequence). The CDR3 is 14 residues long. Unmatched junction bases numbered 7, after V lost 4 bases and J lost 6 bases. CDR3 region: CASSSPSGGQTQYF. In DNA, the CDR3 is TGTGCCAGCAGCTCCCCCTCGGGAGGGCAGACCCAGTACTTC.

J is TRBJ2-3 and V is TRBV30; 8 nucleotides agree with TRBD2. CDR1 and CDR2 from the germline V gene are GTSNPN and SVGIG (reference sequence). J lost 6 bases, V lost 2 bases, and 10 bases had no gene match. The CDR3 spans 15 residues. Here the CDR3 reads CAWSHKGLATDTQYF. The CDR3 DNA reads TGTGCCTGGAGTCACAAAGGACTAGCCACGGATACGCAGTATTTT.